This T cell receptor beta chain came from a study of shared clonotypes between healthy human individuals. Turning to this clone: A far larger clone is a single base away, which makes a read error likely.

Germline CDR1 MNHEY, CDR2 SVGAGI. Trimming removed 4 bases from V and 10 bases from J, with 16 bases in between. The CDR3 is 14 residues long. Per the original data handling: Sequence data from immunoSEQ were junction-only and lacked quality scores; consequently, filtering differed. This table comes from immunoSEQ multiplex PCR, and its TCRdb copy is limited to in-frame clones, with some not included. The V and J calls and clone size are taken from that table; D and trimming were inferred from the DNA. Among about 1 million clones, approximately 68% were seen once, and the ten largest hold around 1.5%. Within Nashville, Tennessee resided all donors, each a Caucasian adult.

The chain employs TRBV6-5 and TRBJ1-4; a weak D match, TRBD1 (5 bases). Material for sequencing was memory CD4+ T cells sorted from blood. Subset in this sample: CD45RA-negative fraction. The origin of this receptor is a man aged 18-30 years in good health. CDR3 region: CASSSGTSGTKLFF. CDR3 bases: TGTGCCAGCAGTTCCGGGACGAGTGGTACAAAACTGTTTTTT.